The rows below give T cell receptor beta chains drawn from one sample of a study of shared clonotypes between healthy human individuals. TCRdb keeps only in-frame clones here, not all; method: immunoSEQ multiplex PCR. The data hold 730,000 or so clones, with more than 70% observed a single time. The sequencing input was memory CD4+ T cells sorted from blood. These receptors all come from a woman in her 30s in good health. Each CDR3 is given with its conserved first and last residue. A D gene is named only where the DNA matches it firmly. For some rows the clone size is stated as once, few or many, or as a class when expanded; others skip it.

>.|TRBJ2-7|TRBV18|TRBD2
TGTGCCAGCTCCCCCGGGACTAGGAGCGAGCAGTACTTC
CASSPGTRSEQYF
>.|TRBJ1-2|TRBV5-4|TRBD1
TGTGCCAGCAGCTTATTCGGGACGGGACAGGGCCATGGCTACACCTTC
CASSLFGTGQGHGYTF
>.|TRBJ2-3|TRBV2|.
TGTGCCAGCATGTACCGTATTAGCACAGATACGCAGTATTTT
CASMYRISTDTQYF
>.|TRBJ1-5|TRBV2|.
TGTGCCAGCAGTACTCGGACGGATTATAGCAATCAGCCCCAGCATTTT
CASSTRTDYSNQPQHF
>.|TRBJ1-5|TRBV29-1|.
TGCAGCACCCTTGACATGGATAGCAATCAGCCCCAGCATTTT
CSTLDMDSNQPQHF
>.|TRBJ2-1|TRBV5-1|TRBD1
TGCGCCAGCTCCTCCGGGACAGACTTCCCTCCCGCCCCGTTCTTC
CASSSGTDFPPAPFF
>.|TRBJ2-3|TRBV5-8|TRBD1
TGTGCCAGCAGCTTGGGACAGGGGAGGAGGACAGATACGCAGTATTTT
CASSLGQGRRTDTQYF
>few|TRBJ2-7|TRBV2|TRBD2
TGTGCCAGCAGCCGCACTAGCGGGAGATCCGAGCAGTACTTC
CASSRTSGRSEQYF
>.|TRBJ2-5|TRBV11-2|TRBD2
TGTGCCAGCAGCTTCTTAGCGGGGTCGGAGACCCAGTACTTC
CASSFLAGSETQYF
>.|TRBJ1-4|TRBV4-2|.
TGTGCCAGCAGCCAAGCGAGGGTGGAAAAACTGTTTTTT
CASSQARVEKLFF
>.|TRBJ1-4|TRBV5-1|.
TGCGCCAGCAGTGAAGGGAGGGATTCTAATGAAAAACTGTTTTTT
CASSEGRDSNEKLFF
>once|TRBJ2-7|TRBV5-1|.
TGCGCCAGCAGTCCCAGGGAGGATGGCGAGCAGTACTTC
CASSPREDGEQYF
>.|TRBJ2-1|TRBV2|.
TGTGCCAGCAGTTCAGCCCACAATGAGCAGTTCTTC
CASSSAHNEQFF
>.|TRBJ1-5|TRBV6-6|.
TGTGCCAGCAGTTACTCAAGCAATCAGCCCCAGCATTTT
CASSYSSNQPQHF
>.|TRBJ2-7|TRBV18|TRBD1
TGTGCCAGCTCACCACTGCCCCACGGGACAGGGACATCCTACGAGCAGTACTTC
CASSPLPHGTGTSYEQYF
>.|TRBJ2-2|TRBV28|.
TGTGCCAGCAGTTTGTTACAGGGAGGGGCCGGGGAGCTGTTTTTT
CASSLLQGGAGELFF
>.|TRBJ2-7|TRBV15|.
TGTGCCACCAGCGCAGGGGGGACCTACGAGCAGTACTTC
CATSAGGTYEQYF
>few|TRBJ2-6|TRBV2|.
TGTGCCAGCAGGGACGGAAGGGGGGCTGGGGCCAACGTCCTGACTTTC
CASRDGRGAGANVLTF
>.|TRBJ2-2|TRBV7-9|TRBD2
TGTGCCAGCAGCGCTAGCGGGAGGATGAACACCGGGGAGCTGTTTTTT
CASSASGRMNTGELFF
>.|TRBJ2-3|TRBV14|TRBD2
TGTGCCAGCAGCCCCCGTCCGGGGACTAGCGGGAGGGCCACAGATACGCAGTATTTT
CASSPRPGTSGRATDTQYF
>.|TRBJ1-5|TRBV19|.
TGTGCCAGTAGTATTGGAGGGGGACATCAGCCCCAGCATTTT
CASSIGGGHQPQHF
>once|TRBJ1-1|TRBV11-2|.
TGTGCCAGCAGCTTACTTACAGAAGCTTTCTTT
CASSLLTEAFF
>.|TRBJ2-2|TRBV5-4|.
TGTGCCAGCAGCTTGCTTGGACAGACCGGGGAGCTGTTTTTT
CASSLLGQTGELFF
>.|TRBJ2-3|TRBV5-1|.
TGCGCCAGCAGCTTGGCCGGGGTTACCACAGATACGCAGTATTTT
CASSLAGVTTDTQYF
>.|TRBJ1-4|TRBV28|.
TGTGCCAGCAGTTCTCAAGGCGGGGCTAATGAAAAACTGTTTTTT
CASSSQGGANEKLFF
>.|TRBJ2-1|TRBV30|.
TGTGCCTGGAGTGACGGGACTCAACCTAACAATGAGCAGTTCTTC
CAWSDGTQPNNEQFF
>.|TRBJ2-7|TRBV5-4|TRBD2
TGTGCCAGCAGCGGATCCGGGACTAGTTTATCCTACGAGCAGTACTTC
CASSGSGTSLSYEQYF
>.|TRBJ2-4|TRBV25-1|.
TGTGCCAGCAGTGACGGAACAGCCAAAAACATTCAGTACTTC
CASSDGTAKNIQYF
>.|TRBJ2-6|TRBV5-1|.
TGCGCCAGCAGCTGGGAACTGTCTGGGATACCGGCCAACGTCCTGACTTTC
CASSWELSGIPANVLTF